The 11 T cell receptor beta chains in this list originate from one sample, sequenced in a study of OX40 agonist ivuxolimab in advanced cancers. Clones were read by immunoSEQ multiplex PCR, and TCRdb kept only the in-frame ones, dropping some. This table holds tens of thousands of clones, 65% to 85% found once. The source was CD4+ or CD8+ T cells sorted from blood, collected in a trial of the OX40 agonist ivuxolimab. The receptors originated from an adult with an advanced solid tumor such as melanoma, head and neck, liver or kidney cancer.

CDR3 protein: CASSVRLRSMNTEAFF. CDR3 in DNA: TGTGCCAGCAGCGTACGCCTTCGGTCCATGAACACTGAAGCTTTCTTT. The gene calls are TRBV21-1 and TRBJ1-1. TRBV21-1 is listed as a pseudogene. The CDR3 consists of 16 residues.

The V call is TRBV11-3, the J call TRBJ2-2, with 10 bases matching TRBD1. CDR1 and CDR2 (germline): SGHNT, YENEEA. J was trimmed by 5 bases and V by 7 bases; bases with no gene match: 4. CDR3 length: 14 residues. The chain's CDR3 is CASTPGQGTGELFF. The CDR3 DNA follows: TGTGCCAGCACACCGGGACAGGGGACCGGGGAGCTGTTTTTT.

This chain connects TRBV7-8 to TRBJ2-6; TRBD2 is a possible D gene (7 bases). The ends were cut back, 6 bases at V and 1 base at J, with 16 bases in the middle. CDR1 and CDR2 (germline): SGHVS, FQNEAQ. CDR3 size: 17 residues. The CDR3 loop is CASRPEGGASGANVLTF. The CDR3 DNA reads TGTGCCAGCAGACCCGAGGGGGGGGCTTCTGGGGCCAACGTCCTGACTTTC.

This clone appeared a few times. The rearrangement uses TRBV7-2 and TRBJ2-2, with D possibly matching TRBD2 (6 bases). The germline CDR1 and CDR2 sequences are SGHTA and FQGNSA. Trimming took 5 bases from V and 5 from J, leaving 15 bases between them. This CDR3 is built from 15 residues. CDR3 region: CASSALRGSTGELFF. In DNA, the CDR3 is TGTGCCAGCAGCGCCCTCCGGGGGTCAACCGGGGAGCTGTTTTTT. Full variable domain (outside the CDR3, taken from reference TRBV7-2 and TRBJ2-2): GAGVSQSPSNKVTEKGKDVELRCDPISGHTALYWYRQSLGQGLEFLIYFQGNSAPDKSGLPSDRFSAERTGGSVSTLTIQRTQQEDSAVYLCASSALRGSTGELFFGEGSRLTVL.

The V call is TRBV6-1, the J call TRBJ2-5; 8 nucleotides line up with TRBD2. This CDR3 region has 16 residues. Germline values: CDR1 MNHNS, CDR2 SASEGT. The V segment lost 2 bases and the J segment 5 bases; nucleotides outside the gene matches: 10. CDR3 amino acids: CASSERTSSLSETQYF. CDR3 nucleotide sequence: TGTGCCAGCAGTGAACGGACTAGCTCCTTAAGTGAGACCCAGTACTTC.

The chain combines TRBV2 with TRBJ2-7; weak D call: TRBD1 (5 bases). CDR1 is SNHLY, CDR2 FYNNEI, per germline. V was clipped by 4 bases and J by 6 bases, with 19 bases between them. The CDR3 has 15 amino acids. The DNA of the CDR3 is TGTGCCAGCAGTGTGAGTCTGGTCCAGGGCGGCGAGCAGTACTTC. It yields the protein CASSVSLVQGGEQYF.

The chain has TRBV5-1 and TRBJ2-1, with TRBD2 identical over 7 bases. The V segment lost 4 bases and the J segment 4 bases; nucleotides outside the gene matches: 8. The CDR3 runs to 15 residues. CDR1 and CDR2 from the germline V gene are SGHRS and YFSETQ. CDR3 nucleotide sequence: TGCGCCAGCAGCGCTAGCGGCCGCGGGTACAATGAGCAGTTCTTC. Protein: CASSASGRGYNEQFF. Full variable domain (missing parts from reference TRBV5-1 and TRBJ2-1): KAGVTQTPRYLIKTRGQQVTLSCSPISGHRSVSWYQQTPGQGLQFLFEYFSETQRNKGNFPGRFSGRQFSNSRSEMNVSTLELGDSALYLCASSASGRGYNEQFFGPGTRLTVL.

V usage is TRBV2 and J usage is TRBJ1-5, with D possibly TRBD1 on 6 matching bases. The V gene lost 3 bases and the J gene lost 4 bases, with 10 bases spanning the gap. The germline V gene has CDR1 SNHLY and CDR2 FYNNEI. CDR3 length: 14 residues. CDR3 region: CASSDRGGNQPQHF. The CDR3 region has the DNA TGTGCCAGCAGTGACCGAGGGGGGAATCAGCCCCAGCATTTT.

The chain couples TRBV2 to TRBJ2-1, with D perhaps matching TRBD1 or TRBD2 (6 bases each). Germline V CDR1 and CDR2: SNHLY, FYNNEI. The CDR3 runs to 13 residues. V lost 8 bases and J lost 7, with 15 bases in between. CDR3 nucleotide sequence: TGTGCCAGCGGTTATAAGGGGGGAAATGAGCAGTTCTTC. Its protein product is CASGYKGGNEQFF.

This clone was observed a few times. The genes are TRBV28 and TRBJ2-1; TRBD2 aligns across 7 bases. CDR3 length equals 17 residues. Trimming at V came to 6 bases and at J to 7 bases, leaving 18 bases not matched to a gene. The V gene's germline CDR1 is MDHEN and CDR2 SYDVKM. The CDR3 loop reads CASSPPQRGRYGNEQFF. In DNA form, the CDR3 reads TGTGCCAGCAGCCCTCCCCAGCGGGGTCGTTATGGTAATGAGCAGTTCTTC.

This chain uses TRBV28 with TRBJ2-2; D gene ambiguous. The CDR3 loop spans 12 amino acids. With 6 bases removed from V and 1 base from J, the gap between germline ends came to 3 bases. Per the germline V gene, CDR1 is MDHEN and CDR2 is SYDVKM. The CDR3 sequence: CASRENTGELFF. CDR3 nucleotide sequence: TGTGCCAGCAGGGAGAACACCGGGGAGCTGTTTTTT.